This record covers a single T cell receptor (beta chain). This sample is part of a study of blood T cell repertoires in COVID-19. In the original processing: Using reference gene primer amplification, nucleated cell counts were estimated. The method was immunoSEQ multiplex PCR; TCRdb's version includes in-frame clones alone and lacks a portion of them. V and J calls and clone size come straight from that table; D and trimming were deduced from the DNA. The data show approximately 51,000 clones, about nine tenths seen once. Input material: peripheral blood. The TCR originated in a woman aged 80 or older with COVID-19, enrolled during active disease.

CDR3 region: CASSRFSRADTQYF. The DNA of the CDR3 is TGTGCCAGCAGCCGATTTAGCCGCGCAGATACGCAGTATTTT. The rearrangement uses TRBV5-4 and TRBJ2-3; D unclear. The CDR3 has 14 residues. CDR1 is SGHNT and CDR2 is YYREEE in the germline V gene (reference sequence). The germline V and J ends were trimmed by 4 bases and 4 bases, with 13 bases remaining between them.